Below, 18 T cell receptor beta chains from the same sample are listed, as sequenced in a study of shared clonotypes between healthy human individuals. Naive CD8 cells were CD45RO-negative, positively selected for CCR7, excluding terminally differentiated effector memory CD45RA+ cells. Sequencing used immunoSEQ multiplex PCR; TCRdb keeps in-frame clones, though not all of them. Found here are about 2.1 million clones, around 93% of them singletons; the top ten hold approximately 1.7%. Source material: naive CD8+ T cells from PBMCs. These receptors were collected from a man between 18 and 35 years old in good health. Some clones in this sample may be carry-over from other donors' samples.

Only one count was recorded for this clone. The CDR3 DNA reads as TGTGCCAGCAGCTTATCAGGGTTCATGAACACTGAAGCTTTCTTT. It codes for CASSLSGFMNTEAFF. The chain carries TRBV7-3 and TRBJ1-1; D perhaps matches TRBD1 (5 bases). Trimming removed 2 bases from V and 0 bases from J, with 10 bases in between. The CDR3 is made up of 15 amino acids. In germline, CDR1 is SGHTA, CDR2 FQGTGA.

This chain joins TRBV10-2 and TRBJ2-7; TRBD2 aligns across 7 bases. CDR1 and CDR2 from the germline V gene are WSHSY and SAAADI. Trimming at V came to 1 base and at J to 1 base, leaving 4 bases not matched to a gene. CDR3 size: 15 residues. The CDR3 DNA reads TGCGCCAGCAGTGAGTGGGCCGGGAGGTCCTACGAGCAGTACTTC. Translated: CASSEWAGRSYEQYF.

The V gene is TRBV27, the J gene TRBJ2-3; no firm D call. CDR1 and CDR2 (germline): MNHEY, SMNVEV (reference sequence). The length of the CDR3 is 15 residues. Trimming stripped 0 bases from V and 0 bases from J, with 7 bases between. CDR3 amino acids: CASSLSASSTDTQYF. CDR3 sequence (DNA): TGTGCCAGCAGTTTATCAGCGTCGAGCACAGATACGCAGTATTTT.

To note about this clone: Other nucleotide sequences in the sample specify the same CDR3. The genes are TRBV6-6 and TRBJ2-1; D unclear. The V and J ends lost 0 bases and 4 bases respectively, with 4 bases between them. Germline V gives CDR1 MNHNY, CDR2 SVGAGI (reference sequence). CDR3 size: 13 residues. This chain's CDR3 is CASSYSGYNEQFF. CDR3 sequence (DNA): TGTGCCAGCAGTTACTCCGGGTACAATGAGCAGTTCTTC.

This chain uses TRBV5-1 with TRBJ2-7, with no clear D. Looked up from germline, CDR1 is SGHRS and CDR2 is YFSETQ. Trimming removed 0 bases from V and 0 bases from J, with 7 bases in between. The CDR3 loop spans 14 amino acids. CDR3 amino acids: CASSLVLDSYEQYF. CDR3 nucleotides: TGCGCCAGCAGCTTGGTGTTAGACTCCTACGAGCAGTACTTC.

V and J are TRBV19 and TRBJ2-7; D is uncertain. V lost 5 bases, J lost 9 bases, and 23 bases lay in between. Germline V lookup: CDR1 LNHDA, CDR2 SQIVND (reference sequence). This CDR3 comprises 15 residues. Here the CDR3 DNA reads TGTGCCAGTAGTCCCCCCGCTCAACCGTCGGAAGTGCAGTACTTC. Translation: CASSPPAQPSEVQYF.

The V and J genes are TRBV6-1 and TRBJ1-2; 8 bases match TRBD1. The CDR3 covers 13 residues. CDR1 is MNHNS and CDR2 is SASEGT in the germline V gene. Germline trimming cut 10 bases from V and 1 base from J; bases unmatched to any gene: 5. The CDR3 here is CANSGQDNYGYTF. CDR3 in DNA: TGTGCCAACTCGGGACAGGATAACTATGGCTACACCTTC.

Concerning this clone: Other DNA sequences from this sample encode an identical CDR3 as well. The CDR3, as DNA: TGTGCCAGCAGTTTTGGACGGGAATACAATGAGCAGTTCTTC. Protein: CASSFGREYNEQFF. This chain links TRBV27 with TRBJ2-1; D is perhaps TRBD2 (5 bases). Germline CDR1 reads MNHEY; CDR2 reads SMNVEV (reference sequence). This CDR3 spans 14 amino acids. V was shortened by 3 bases and J by 4 bases, with 10 bases between the two germline ends.

The V call is TRBV7-3, the J call TRBJ2-1, with D uncertain. The V end lost 0 bases, the J end lost 8 bases, and 8 bases lay between the germline ends. The CDR3 runs to 13 residues. Germline V gene data show CDR1 as SGHTA and CDR2 as FQGTGA. In DNA form, the CDR3 reads TGTGCCAGCAGCTTAACGTCGGCCTATGAGCAGTTCTTC. Protein sequence: CASSLTSAYEQFF. The variable domain in full, with the rest retrieved from reference TRBV7-3 and TRBJ2-1, is GAGVSQTPSNKVTEKGKYVELRCDPISGHTALYWYRQSLGQGPEFLIYFQGTGAADDSGLPNDRFFAVRPEGSVSTLKIQRTERGDSAVYLCASSLTSAYEQFFGPGTRLTVL.

This sequence joins TRBV27 and TRBJ2-2, with a tentative D call TRBD2 (6 bases). Germline lookup yields CDR1 MNHEY and CDR2 SMNVEV (reference sequence). V lost 2 bases and J lost 3, with 10 bases in between. The CDR3 spans 15 residues. CDR3 DNA: TGTGCCAGCAGTTTAACCATAGCGGACACCGGGGAGCTGTTTTTT. Residues: CASSLTIADTGELFF.

The V and J genes are TRBV7-9 and TRBJ2-7; D ambiguous. CDR3 size: 13 residues. V shed 5 bases and J shed 4 bases, with 12 bases lying between them. CDR1 is SEHNR, CDR2 FQNEAQ, per germline (reference sequence). CDR3 nucleotides: TGTGCCAGCAGCCCATCCGCGGCGTACGAGCAGTACTTC. Translation: CASSPSAAYEQYF.

This chain joins TRBV5-4 and TRBJ2-1; the D is unclear. Looked up from germline, CDR1 is SGHNT and CDR2 is YYREEE (reference sequence). The CDR3 consists of 14 residues. V gave up 3 bases and J gave up 8 bases, with 15 bases separating them. CDR3 bases: TGTGCCAGCAGCTGGAGCTTGGTCTGGGATGAGCAGTTCTTC. The encoded protein is CASSWSLVWDEQFF.

The chain links TRBV7-9 to TRBJ2-1; the D call may be TRBD1 or TRBD2 (7 bases each). The CDR3 is made up of 19 amino acids. V lost 1 base to trimming and J lost 8 bases, with 27 bases between them. In germline, CDR1 is SEHNR, CDR2 FQNEAQ (reference sequence). The CDR3 loop reads CASSLEFLGREATGDEQFF. CDR3 coding DNA: TGTGCCAGCAGCTTAGAGTTCTTGGGGAGGGAGGCCACAGGGGATGAGCAGTTCTTC.

The CDR3 is CASSAKTEYEQYF. Here the CDR3 DNA reads TGTGCCAGTAGTGCGAAGACTGAGTACGAGCAGTACTTC. The chain uses TRBV19 and TRBJ2-7; no definite D call. V lost 5 bases and J 4 bases, leaving 12 bases between the germline ends. Germline-derived CDR1 and CDR2 are LNHDA and SQIVND (reference sequence). The CDR3 is 13 amino acids.

The rearrangement joins TRBV4-2 to TRBJ1-3, with no clear D. CDR1 is LGHNA, CDR2 YNFKEQ, per germline. V was clipped by 0 bases and J by 0 bases, with 6 bases between them. This CDR3 spans 15 amino acids. The CDR3 region has the DNA TGTGCCAGCAGCCAAGACCGTGTCTCTGGAAACACCATATATTTT. It yields the protein CASSQDRVSGNTIYF.

The DNA for the CDR3 is TGTGCCAGCAGCTCCACATATCGCTACGAGCAGTACTTC. It specifies CASSSTYRYEQYF. The chain links TRBV5-6 to TRBJ2-7; no definite D call. CDR3 length equals 13 residues. Looked up from germline, CDR1 is SGHDT and CDR2 is YYEEEE. V was cut by 3 bases and J by 3 bases, with 10 bases left in between.

J is TRBJ2-4 and V is TRBV6-5, with D perhaps TRBD1 (6 bases). The CDR3 is 15 residues long. Germline CDR1 reads MNHEY; CDR2 reads SVGAGI. V lost 0 bases to trimming and J lost 5 bases, with 11 bases between them. CDR3 sequence (DNA): TGTGCCAGCAGTTACTCGCGGACAGCAGAAAACATTCAGTACTTC. Amino acid sequence: CASSYSRTAENIQYF.

This chain's CDR3 is CASSLYVGGPNEQYF. The CDR3 DNA reads as TGTGCCAGCAGTTTATACGTGGGAGGGCCAAATGAGCAGTACTTC. The rearrangement joins TRBV27 to TRBJ2-7, with 7 positions matching TRBD2. Germline V gene sequence: CDR1 MNHEY, CDR2 SMNVEV (reference sequence). V lost 1 base and J lost 7; bases outside the gene matches: 10. The CDR3 runs 15 residues.